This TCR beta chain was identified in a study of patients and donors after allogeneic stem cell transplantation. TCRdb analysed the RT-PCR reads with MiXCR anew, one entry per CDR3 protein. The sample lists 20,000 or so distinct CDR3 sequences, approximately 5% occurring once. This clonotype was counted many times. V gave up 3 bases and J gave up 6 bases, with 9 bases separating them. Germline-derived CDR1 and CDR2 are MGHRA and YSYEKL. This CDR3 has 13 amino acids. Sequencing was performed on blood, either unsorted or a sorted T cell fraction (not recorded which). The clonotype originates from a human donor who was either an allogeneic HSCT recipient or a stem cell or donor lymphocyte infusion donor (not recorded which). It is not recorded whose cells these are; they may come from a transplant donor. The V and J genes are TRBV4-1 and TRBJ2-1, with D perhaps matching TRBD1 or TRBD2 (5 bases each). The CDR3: CASSHGAPNEQFF. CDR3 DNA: TGCGCCAGCAGCCACGGGGCCCCCAATGAGCAGTTCTTC.